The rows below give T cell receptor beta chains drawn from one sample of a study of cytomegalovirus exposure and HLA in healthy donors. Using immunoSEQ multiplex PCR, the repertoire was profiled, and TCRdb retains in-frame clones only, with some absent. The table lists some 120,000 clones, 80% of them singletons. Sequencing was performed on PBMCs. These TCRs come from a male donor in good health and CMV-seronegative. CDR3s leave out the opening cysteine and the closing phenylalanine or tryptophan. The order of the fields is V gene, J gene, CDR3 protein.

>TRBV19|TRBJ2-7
ATGVGTLAYEQY
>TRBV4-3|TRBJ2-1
ASSKGVASSYNEQF
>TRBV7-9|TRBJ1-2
ASSLDTYGYT
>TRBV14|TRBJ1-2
ASSRTGQATNYGYT
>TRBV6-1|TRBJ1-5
ASSEPSGVSNQPQH
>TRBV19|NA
ASRSLREVDEQY
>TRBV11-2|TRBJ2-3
ASSLGLAADTQY
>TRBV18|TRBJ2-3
ASSPSIAELTDTQY
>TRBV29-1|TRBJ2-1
SVYVRNYNEQF
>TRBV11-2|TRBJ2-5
ASSPGGGRARETQY
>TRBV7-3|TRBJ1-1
ASSRTSGPEGTEAF
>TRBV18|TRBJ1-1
ASSPLGQGARNTEAF
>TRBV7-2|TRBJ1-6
ASSLAQGGGSPLH
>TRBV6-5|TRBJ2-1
ASSLDRGHNEQF
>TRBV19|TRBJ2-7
ASSISYDRQTYEQY
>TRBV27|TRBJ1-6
ASSPRSSYNSPLH
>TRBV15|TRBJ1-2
ATSGQNYGYT
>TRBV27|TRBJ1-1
ASSDLVVSTEAF
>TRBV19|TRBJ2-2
ASSISGWAELF
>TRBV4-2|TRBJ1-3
ASSQERQGPSGNTIY
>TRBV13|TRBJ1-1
ASSPHGTANTEAF
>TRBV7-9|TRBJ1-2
ASSSDRGTGYT
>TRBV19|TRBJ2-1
ASSIEGREGAEQF
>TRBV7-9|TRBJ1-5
SSSLGTGSNQPQH
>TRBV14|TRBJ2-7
ASSLGTSGVLYEQY
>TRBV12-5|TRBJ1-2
ASGQGQTYGYT
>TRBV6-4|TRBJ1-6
ASSDWTAGHNSPLH
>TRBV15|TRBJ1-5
ATSSRGSNQPQH
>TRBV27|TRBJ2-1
ASTLLRTSGREQF
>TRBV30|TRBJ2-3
AWSLGGSTDTQY
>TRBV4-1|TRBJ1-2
ASSQDMAGGVGGYT
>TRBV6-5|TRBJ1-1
ASSRTGEAEAF
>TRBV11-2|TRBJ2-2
ASSLGDRANTGELF
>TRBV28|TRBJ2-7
ASREGGLAGDPYEQY
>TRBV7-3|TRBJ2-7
ASSRGQGPYEQY
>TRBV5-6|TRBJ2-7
ASSLGRGGGGSYEQY
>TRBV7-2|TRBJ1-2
ASSLVGRGSYGYT
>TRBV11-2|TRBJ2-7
ASSLRRTAYEQY
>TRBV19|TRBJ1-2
ASRMDRAGYT
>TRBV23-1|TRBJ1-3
ASSQSPPFRTLKCHSSGNTIY
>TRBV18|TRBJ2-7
ASSPTSGRAREQY
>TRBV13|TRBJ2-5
ASSLRQGVKTSQY
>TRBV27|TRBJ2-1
ASSPRSSYNEQF
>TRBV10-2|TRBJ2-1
ASSAVTSFQQF
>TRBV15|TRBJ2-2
ATSSNVNTGELF
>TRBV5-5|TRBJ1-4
ASRRAPGQGNEKLF
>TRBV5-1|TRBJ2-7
ASSGRDRGSDEQY
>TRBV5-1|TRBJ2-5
ASSLGLAGGEEKQY
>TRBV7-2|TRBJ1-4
ASSRDRSREKLF
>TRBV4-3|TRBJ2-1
ASSQGGGGLYNEQF
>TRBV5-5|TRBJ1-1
ASSSAGWLNTEAF
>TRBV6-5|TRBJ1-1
ASSARTGLNTEAF
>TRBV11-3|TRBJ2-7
ASSLDRYEQY
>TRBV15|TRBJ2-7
ATSSSDTTYEQY
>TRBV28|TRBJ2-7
ASSLISASGGAYEQY
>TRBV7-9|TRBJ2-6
ASSFSQGRPLSGANVLT
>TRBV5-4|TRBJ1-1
ASRPSGWVAEAF
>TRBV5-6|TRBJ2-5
ASRVAGQWETQY
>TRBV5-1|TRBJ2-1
ASSLYGGGNGNEQF